This T cell receptor (beta chain) comes out of a study of blood T cells in healthy people across ages. Study observations and caveats: Conclusively comparing naive with antigen-experienced cells was impossible with unsorted PBMCs. A greater number of naive CD4+ cells and higher diversity distinguished long-lived donors from aged donors.

Comment on this clonotype: Its antigen remains unidentified.

V was clipped by 4 bases and J by 4 bases, with 17 bases between them. The CDR3 is 16 amino acids. A second PCR of about 7 to 12 cycles used a sample-barcoded 5' primer and a J-beta primer mix. A single record per CDR3 protein comes from TCRdb applying MiXCR to the 5' RACE reads. Of 750,000 to 850,000 distinct CDR3 sequences listed, around 25% are singletons. The sample was also linked to a second study, of T cells of mothers and their children. This second study says: The TCR beta CDR3 read count exceeded 8.5 million for each mother and was about 3 million for each child. Mother-child pairs who were related displayed a slightly higher overlap than unrelated pairs, a difference that was non-significant.

The TCR was taken from a boy aged 5 to 17 in good health. This sequence joins TRBV12-3 or TRBV12-4 and TRBJ2-1; D is perhaps TRBD2 (6 bases). Specimen: blood. The CDR3 region is CASSSPTSIVYNEQFF. Here the CDR3 DNA reads TGTGCCAGCAGTTCCCCCACTAGCATTGTTTACAATGAGCAGTTCTTC.